What follows describes a single TCR beta chain. CD45RO negativity and positive selection for CCR7 defined naive CD8 cells, a population that excluded terminally differentiated effector memory CD45RA+ cells. An approximately 220 ng quantity of DNA, roughly 30,000 T cell genomes, went into the sorted-subset replicate PCRs. Some clones are missing from TCRdb's copy, which holds only in-frame ones; the method was immunoSEQ multiplex PCR. The sample includes 1.5 million to 2.5 million clones, about 95% of them seen just once. The data are from a study of shared clonotypes between healthy human individuals. Study-wide context: A couple of women and a few men aged 18 to 49 served as donors.

The sample consisted of naive CD8+ T cells sorted from blood. The receptor comes from a man aged 18 to 30 in good health.

The CDR3 protein is CASSSGGHEQFF. The CDR3 DNA sequence: TGTGCCAGCAGTTCTGGAGGGCATGAGCAGTTCTTC. The V call is TRBV27, the J call TRBJ2-1; D possibly corresponds to TRBD2 (6 bases). V dropped 4 bases and J dropped 8 bases, with 9 bases sitting between them. CDR1 is MNHEY and CDR2 is SMNVEV in the germline V gene (reference sequence). The CDR3 is made up of 12 amino acids.